These 10 T cell receptor beta chains originate from one sample sequenced in a study of blood T cell repertoires in COVID-19. Only in-frame clones appear in the TCRdb table, and some are missing; sequencing was by immunoSEQ multiplex PCR. In the table there are some 140,000 clones, around four fifths of which are singletons. What was sequenced was peripheral blood. These receptors were collected from a human donor in a cohort sampled during active COVID-19.

The gene calls are TRBV19 and TRBJ1-1; D is uncertain. Germline V gene data show CDR1 as LNHDA and CDR2 as SQIVND (reference sequence). This CDR3 region has 14 residues. The V end lost 2 bases, the J end lost 2 bases, and 9 bases lay between the germline ends. The CDR3 loop is CASSIINRNTEAFF. The CDR3 coding sequence is TGTGCCAGTAGTATAATCAACAGAAACACTGAAGCTTTCTTT.

The gene calls are TRBV5-1 and TRBJ1-2; D may be TRBD1 (5 bases). Trimming left V 4 bases short and J 2 bases short, with 12 bases between. From germline, CDR1 is SGHRS and CDR2 YFSETQ. This CDR3 has 14 amino acids. DNA of the CDR3: TGCGCCAGCAGCCCCGGGGCGGGGAACTATGGCTACACCTTC. Protein product: CASSPGAGNYGYTF.

V gene TRBV7-3 combines with J gene TRBJ1-2; TRBD1 matches 7 bases. Looked up from germline, CDR1 is SGHTA and CDR2 is FQGTGA. This CDR3 is 16 amino acids long. V lost 4 bases and J lost 2; bases outside the gene matches: 10. The CDR3 DNA reads TGTGCCAGCAGCTCGGGGCCCCCGGGACAGAACTATGGCTACACCTTC. Encoded protein: CASSSGPPGQNYGYTF. Looking up the rest from reference TRBV7-3 and TRBJ1-2 gives the full variable domain: GAGVSQTPSNKVTEKGKYVELRCDPISGHTALYWYRQSLGQGPEFLIYFQGTGAADDSGLPNDRFFAVRPEGSVSTLKIQRTERGDSAVYLCASSSGPPGQNYGYTFGSGTRLTVV.

This clone was detected a few times. In DNA form, the CDR3 reads TGCGCCAGCAGCTTTTCGACAGGTGCTGGCTACACCTTC. Translated, it gives CASSFSTGAGYTF. The genes are TRBV5-1 and TRBJ1-2; tentatively, D is TRBD1 (6 bases). CDR1 and CDR2 from the germline V gene are SGHRS and YFSETQ. This CDR3 contains 13 residues. Trimming removed 2 bases from V and 7 bases from J, with 12 bases in between.

The gene calls are TRBV5-1 and TRBJ2-2; 7 nucleotides match TRBD2. J gave up 0 bases and V 6 bases, and 5 bases lay outside the gene matches. Germline assignment: CDR1 SGHRS and CDR2 YFSETQ. There are 15 residues in the CDR3. The CDR3 nucleotides are TGCGCCAGCAATCAGGCGGGGGCGAACACCGGGGAGCTGTTTTTT. Translating it yields CASNQAGANTGELFF.

This chain links TRBV5-6 with TRBJ1-2; possible D gene TRBD1, 5 bases. CDR3 length: 14 residues. CDR1 SGHDT and CDR2 YYEEEE come from the germline V gene. Trimming cost V 4 bases and J 7 bases, with 17 bases left between them. The CDR3 DNA reads TGTGCCAGCAGCATCGGGACTCTTACCCGTGGCTACACCTTC. Amino acid sequence: CASSIGTLTRGYTF.

The chain is built from TRBV3-1 (or the pseudogene TRBV3-2) and TRBJ1-2; D gene uncertain. Trimming removed 3 bases at V and 2 bases at J, with 13 bases between. Germline assignment: CDR1 LGHDT and CDR2 YNNKEL (reference sequence). The length of the CDR3 is 15 residues. This chain's CDR3 is CASSQRETPNYGYTF. CDR3 coding DNA: TGTGCCAGCAGCCAGAGGGAGACGCCGAACTATGGCTACACCTTC.

This sequence joins TRBV3-1 (or the pseudogene TRBV3-2) and TRBJ1-3; D is possibly TRBD1 (6 bases). The CDR3 sequence is 15 residues long. The V gene lost 6 bases and the J gene lost 0 bases, with 12 bases spanning the gap. Germline-derived CDR1 and CDR2 are LGHDT and YNNKEL (reference sequence). The CDR3 protein is CASRSTGPSGNTIYF. As DNA, the CDR3 is TGTGCCAGCAGGAGTACAGGGCCCTCTGGAAACACCATATATTTT.

The chain combines TRBV5-1 with TRBJ1-3, with D unclear. V was clipped by 0 bases and J by 0 bases, with 13 bases between them. The CDR3 covers 17 residues. The germline CDR1 and CDR2 sequences are SGHRS and YFSETQ. The CDR3 DNA sequence: TGCGCCAGCAGCTTGGCCGACCTAACAGCCTCTGGAAACACCATATATTTT. It is translated as CASSLADLTASGNTIYF.

The chain joins TRBV18 to TRBJ2-2; TRBD1 agrees at 8 bases. CDR1 and CDR2 from the germline V gene are KGHSH and LQKENI. The V segment lost 2 bases and the J segment 1 base; nucleotides outside the gene matches: 3. This CDR3 has 16 residues. The CDR3: CASSPLGTGNTGELFF. The CDR3 DNA sequence: TGTGCCAGCTCACCATTGGGGACAGGGAACACCGGGGAGCTGTTTTTT.